This record covers a single T cell receptor beta chain. These data come from a study of T cell changes during pregnancy in multiple sclerosis. The V end lost 4 bases, the J end lost 0 bases, and 9 bases lay between the germline ends. The CDR3 is made up of 14 amino acids. Per the germline V gene, CDR1 is KGHSH and CDR2 is LQKENI. TCRdb keeps only in-frame clones here, not all; method: immunoSEQ multiplex PCR. The data hold tens of thousands of clones, with approximately 90% observed a single time. Sequences were derived from peripheral blood, sampled before pregnancy. This clonotype originated in a female donor with multiple sclerosis, enrolled in a pregnancy study. This chain joins TRBV18 and TRBJ1-1; D gene unclear. CDR3: CASSRLTLNTEAFF. The CDR3 coding sequence is TGTGCCAGCTCACGACTGACTTTGAACACTGAAGCTTTCTTT.